This TCR beta chain derives from a study of cytomegalovirus exposure and HLA in healthy donors. Study-wide results and caveats: According to the study, roughly 180 TCR beta chains were cytomegalovirus-associated.

Profiled with immunoSEQ multiplex PCR; TCRdb holds only in-frame clones, not every one. Found here are 130,000 to 150,000 clones, 70% to 90% of them singletons; the top ten hold 6.2%. This clone was observed once. Its antigen remains unidentified. The specimen was PBMCs. This TCR derives from a woman aged 25 to 39 in good health and CMV-seropositive.

The chain's CDR3 is CASRLTGVGVDEQFF. Written as DNA, the CDR3 is TGTGCCAGCAGACTGACAGGGGTTGGGGTAGATGAGCAGTTCTTC. The V and J genes are TRBV6-1 and TRBJ2-1, with 8 bases fitting TRBD1. There are 15 residues in the CDR3. Germline V gives CDR1 MNHNS, CDR2 SASEGT. Germline trimming cut 6 bases from V and 8 bases from J; bases unmatched to any gene: 12.